This T cell receptor beta chain is drawn from a study of CD8+ T cells in alopecia areata. Isolated RNA was reverse transcribed into cDNA used as the sequencing template. Generated by immunoSEQ multiplex PCR, the TCRdb table keeps only in-frame clones and is missing some. The data show 110,000 to 150,000 clones, less than 75% seen once. Germline V gives CDR1 LNHNV, CDR2 YYDKDF (reference sequence). CDR3 length: 16 amino acids. The trim removed 0 bases at V and 3 bases at J, leaving 5 bases unmatched. The chain has TRBV15 and TRBJ2-1, with 7 bases aligning to TRBD2. This clonotype was sampled from a human donor in good health. Material for sequencing was CD8+ T cells sorted from blood. CDR3 nucleotide sequence: TGTGCCACCAGCAGAGATCGGGCGGGAGACTACAATGAGCAGTTCTTC. Its translation is CATSRDRAGDYNEQFF.